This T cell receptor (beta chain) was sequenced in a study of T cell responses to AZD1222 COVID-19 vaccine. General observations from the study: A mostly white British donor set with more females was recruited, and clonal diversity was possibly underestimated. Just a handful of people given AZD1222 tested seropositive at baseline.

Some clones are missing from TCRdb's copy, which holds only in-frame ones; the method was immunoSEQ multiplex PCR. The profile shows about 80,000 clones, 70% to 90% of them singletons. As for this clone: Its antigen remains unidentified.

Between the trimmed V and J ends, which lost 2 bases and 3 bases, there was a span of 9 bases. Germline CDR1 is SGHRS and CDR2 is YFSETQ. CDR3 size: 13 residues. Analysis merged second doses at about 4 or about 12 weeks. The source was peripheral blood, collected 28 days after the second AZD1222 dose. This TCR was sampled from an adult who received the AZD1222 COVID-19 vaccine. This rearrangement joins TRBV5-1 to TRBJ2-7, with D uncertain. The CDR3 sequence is CASSFRDDYEQYF. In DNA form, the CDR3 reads TGCGCCAGCAGCTTTAGAGATGACTACGAGCAGTACTTC.